The 22 T cell receptor beta chains reported below all come from one sample, sequenced in a study of blood T cell repertoires in COVID-19. Sequencing used immunoSEQ multiplex PCR; TCRdb keeps in-frame clones, though not all of them. Here the sample spans a few hundred thousand clones, about 90% being singletons. Sequencing was carried out using PBMCs or T cells enriched from blood (not recorded which). The receptors here all came from a man aged 18 to 35 who had recovered from COVID-19.

The chain uses TRBV14 and TRBJ1-2; 7 nucleotides match TRBD1. The trim removed 4 bases at V and 4 bases at J, leaving 3 bases unmatched. Germline CDR1 SGHDN, CDR2 FVKESK. The CDR3 extends over 13 amino acids. CDR3 in amino acids: CASSPGQFYGYTF. DNA of the CDR3: TGTGCCAGCAGCCCGGGACAGTTCTATGGCTACACCTTC. The whole variable domain, filled in from reference TRBV14 and TRBJ1-2, reads EAGVTQFPSHSVIEKGQTVTLRCDPISGHDNLYWYRRVMGKEIKFLLHFVKESKQDESGMPNNRFLAERTGGTYSTLKVQPAELEDSGVYFCASSPGQFYGYTFGSGTRLTVV.

The count of this clone is one. V gene TRBV5-1 combines with J gene TRBJ1-4; tentative D call: TRBD1 (6 bases). The CDR3 contains 15 residues. V was cut by 4 bases and J by 0 bases, with 10 bases left in between. CDR1 is SGHRS, CDR2 YFSETQ, per germline. The CDR3 is CASSSGTTTNEKLFF. For the CDR3, the DNA is TGCGCCAGCAGCAGCGGGACAACAACTAATGAAAAACTGTTTTTT.

The rearrangement uses TRBV21-1 and TRBJ2-2; the D call of TRBD2 is as the table states it, not checked on the DNA. TRBV21-1 is a listed pseudogene. CDR3 size: 16 residues. CDR3 DNA sequence: TGTGCCAGCAGCAAAGGCACGGGAGGCCCCACCGGGGAGCTGTTTTTT. Its protein is CASSKGTGGPTGELFF.

The V and J genes are TRBV2 and TRBJ1-2; 8 bases fit TRBD1. This CDR3 region has 14 residues. The germline CDR1 and CDR2 sequences are SNHLY and FYNNEI. Unmatched junction bases numbered 9, after V lost 5 bases and J lost 7 bases. The CDR3 loop is CASSYVDRAGGYTF. For the CDR3, the DNA is TGTGCCAGCAGTTACGTGGACAGGGCTGGTGGCTACACCTTC.

This clone was counted once. The CDR3 DNA sequence: TGTGCCAGTAGTATAGCGGGGGGGCTCAGCACAGATACGCAGTATTTT. Translation: CASSIAGGLSTDTQYF. This chain connects TRBV19 to TRBJ2-3; 8 nucleotides agree with TRBD2. V was clipped by 1 base and J by 0 bases; unmatched bases: 3. This CDR3 is 16 amino acids long. Germline V gene data show CDR1 as LNHDA and CDR2 as SQIVND (reference sequence).

Of note for this clone: The sample carries other DNA sequences with the same CDR3. This rearrangement joins TRBV9 to TRBJ1-3, with 7 bases matching TRBD1. Germline lookup yields CDR1 SGDLS and CDR2 YYNGEE. V was clipped by 3 bases and J by 4 bases; unmatched bases: 4. CDR3 length: 14 amino acids. As DNA, the CDR3 is TGTGCCAGCAGCGCCGGGACAGCCGGAAACACCATATATTTT. This encodes CASSAGTAGNTIYF. The variable domain in full, with the rest retrieved from reference TRBV9 and TRBJ1-3, is DSGVTQTPKHLITATGQRVTLRCSPRSGDLSVYWYQQSLDQGLQFLIQYYNGEERAKGNILERFSAQQFPDLHSELNLSSLELGDSALYFCASSAGTAGNTIYFGEGSWLTVV.

This rearrangement joins TRBV29-1 to TRBJ1-2, with D uncertain. V was trimmed by 5 bases and J by 6 bases, leaving 10 bases between them. CDR3 length: 11 residues. Germline V gene sequence: CDR1 SQVTM, CDR2 ANQGSEA. The CDR3 is CSVFHSNGYTF. The CDR3 DNA reads TGCAGCGTTTTCCACAGCAATGGCTACACCTTC. Looking up the rest from reference TRBV29-1 and TRBJ1-2 gives the full variable domain: SAVISQKPSRDICQRGTSLTIQCQVDSQVTMMFWYRQQPGQSLTLIATANQGSEATYESGFVIDKFPISRPNLTFSTLTVSNMSPEDSSIYLCSVFHSNGYTFGSGTRLTVV.

The genes are TRBV3-1 (or the pseudogene TRBV3-2) and TRBJ1-2; tentatively, D is TRBD1 (6 bases). The CDR3 is 15 residues long. CDR1 is LGHDT and CDR2 is YNNKEL in the germline V gene (reference sequence). The V gene lost 4 bases and the J gene lost 8 bases, with 20 bases spanning the gap. The CDR3 sequence: CASSPEDRGAQGYTF. The CDR3 DNA reads TGTGCCAGCAGCCCTGAAGACCGGGGGGCTCAGGGCTACACCTTC.

The rearrangement joins TRBV7-2 to TRBJ2-1, with 10 bases identical to TRBD2. Trimming took 5 bases from V and 7 from J; bases not matched to a gene: 11. The germline CDR1 and CDR2 sequences are SGHTA and FQGNSA. CDR3 size: 16 residues. This CDR3 is CASSLGAGGVWNEQFF. The DNA of the CDR3 is TGTGCCAGCAGCCTCGGAGCGGGGGGGGTTTGGAATGAGCAGTTCTTC.

This clone showed up just once. V and J are TRBV30 and TRBJ1-4; 10 bases are shared with TRBD1. CDR3 size: 15 residues. Trimming cost V 1 base and J 10 bases; bases outside gene matches: 9. The V gene's germline CDR1 is GTSNPN and CDR2 SVGIG (reference sequence). CDR3 sequence: CAWSDVTGGIVKLFF. CDR3 sequence (DNA): TGTGCCTGGAGTGACGTGACAGGGGGCATCGTAAAACTGTTTTTT.

The chain uses TRBV27 and TRBJ1-3; D is unclear. This CDR3 comprises 13 residues. Trimming removed 4 bases at V and 0 bases at J, with 4 bases between. CDR1 and CDR2 from the germline V gene are MNHEY and SMNVEV (reference sequence). The CDR3 protein is CASSSYSGNTIYF. In DNA form, the CDR3 reads TGTGCCAGCAGTTCTTACTCTGGAAACACCATATATTTT.

This sequence joins TRBV9 and TRBJ2-5; maybe TRBD2 (7 bases). Germline assignment: CDR1 SGDLS and CDR2 YYNGEE. CDR3 length: 16 residues. V lost 0 bases and J lost 7, with 19 bases in between. For the CDR3, the DNA is TGTGCCAGCAGCGTAGGGGCGGGGGCCAACTCAGGGACCCAGTACTTC. This translates into CASSVGAGANSGTQYF.

The rearrangement links TRBV5-4 to TRBJ1-2; no firm D call. The CDR3 extends over 15 amino acids. From germline, CDR1 is SGHNT and CDR2 YYREEE (reference sequence). Trimming cost V 4 bases and J 0 bases, with 13 bases left between them. The CDR3 reads CASSPDGTANYGYTF. The CDR3, as DNA: TGTGCCAGCAGCCCGGATGGCACAGCTAACTATGGCTACACCTTC.

The chain links TRBV27 to TRBJ2-1; a weak D match, TRBD1 (5 bases). Trimming took 2 bases from V and 7 from J, leaving 15 bases between them. Germline V CDR1 and CDR2: MNHEY, SMNVEV (reference sequence). The CDR3 contains 15 residues. The CDR3 nucleotides read TGTGCCAGCAGTTTAAGCTCCAGGGTGGGGAATGAGCAGTTCTTC. Translated, it gives CASSLSSRVGNEQFF.

The chain is built from TRBV5-4 and TRBJ2-7, with D perhaps TRBD1 (5 bases). The V and J ends lost 3 bases and 2 bases respectively, with 9 bases between them. CDR1 and CDR2 (germline): SGHNT, YYREEE (reference sequence). The CDR3 loop spans 13 amino acids. The CDR3 nucleotides read TGTGCCAGCAGCTCCCAGGGAACCTACGAGCAGTACTTC. Translated: CASSSQGTYEQYF.

The rearrangement joins TRBV5-1 to TRBJ1-6; 7 bases agree with TRBD1. V lost 0 bases to trimming and J lost 5 bases; unmatched junction nucleotides: 2. The CDR3 extends over 15 amino acids. CDR1 is SGHRS, CDR2 YFSETQ, per germline. CDR3 region: CASSLGQGDNSPLHF. As DNA, the CDR3 is TGCGCCAGCAGCTTGGGACAGGGAGATAATTCACCCCTCCACTTT.

V gene TRBV10-3 combines with J gene TRBJ1-6; D gene unclear. The CDR3 covers 13 residues. CDR1 and CDR2 from the germline V gene are ENHRY and SYGVKD. The V and J ends lost 3 bases and 10 bases respectively, with 10 bases between them. CDR3 protein: CAISDQVDSPLHF. CDR3 in DNA: TGTGCCATCAGTGACCAGGTCGACTCACCCCTCCACTTT.

For the CDR3, the DNA is TGTGCCTGGATTGGCGGCGGCGCAACTAATGAAAAACTGTTTTTT. This gives the protein CAWIGGGATNEKLFF. The V call is TRBV30, the J call TRBJ1-4, with D uncertain. Trimming left V 4 bases short and J 0 bases short, with 12 bases between. CDR3 size: 15 residues. Germline lookup yields CDR1 GTSNPN and CDR2 SVGIG (reference sequence).

The rearrangement joins TRBV3-1 (or the pseudogene TRBV3-2) to TRBJ1-2; TRBD1 matches 8 bases. The V gene's germline CDR1 is LGHDT and CDR2 YNNKEL (reference sequence). This CDR3 is 13 amino acids long. J was trimmed by 7 bases and V by 3 bases; bases with no gene match: 4. CDR3 nucleotides: TGTGCCAGCAGCCACCGGACAGGGATTGGCTACACCTTC. Translated, it gives CASSHRTGIGYTF.

The genes are TRBV6-1 and TRBJ1-6; D ambiguous. The ends were cut back, 4 bases at V and 0 bases at J, with 10 bases in the middle. The CDR3 length is 16 residues. From germline, CDR1 is MNHNS and CDR2 SASEGT. The CDR3 DNA follows: TGTGCCAGCAGTGCTGAAAGCCGCTCCTATAATTCACCCCTCCACTTT. Its translation is CASSAESRSYNSPLHF.

V is TRBV29-1 and J is TRBJ1-1; D possibly corresponds to TRBD1 (6 bases). Trimming cost V 4 bases and J 4 bases, with 13 bases left between them. The CDR3 loop spans 13 amino acids. CDR1 is SQVTM and CDR2 is ANQGSEA in the germline V gene. This CDR3 reads CSVAQGFRTEAFF. In DNA form, the CDR3 reads TGCAGCGTTGCACAGGGTTTTCGCACTGAAGCTTTCTTT.

The V gene is TRBV19, the J gene TRBJ1-1; a weak D match, TRBD1 (5 bases). The V and J ends lost 7 bases and 4 bases respectively, with 16 bases between them. Germline-derived CDR1 and CDR2 are LNHDA and SQIVND (reference sequence). The CDR3 extends over 14 amino acids. The CDR3 loop reads CASNQGGASTEAFF. The CDR3 nucleotides read TGTGCCAGTAATCAAGGTGGGGCGAGCACTGAAGCTTTCTTT.